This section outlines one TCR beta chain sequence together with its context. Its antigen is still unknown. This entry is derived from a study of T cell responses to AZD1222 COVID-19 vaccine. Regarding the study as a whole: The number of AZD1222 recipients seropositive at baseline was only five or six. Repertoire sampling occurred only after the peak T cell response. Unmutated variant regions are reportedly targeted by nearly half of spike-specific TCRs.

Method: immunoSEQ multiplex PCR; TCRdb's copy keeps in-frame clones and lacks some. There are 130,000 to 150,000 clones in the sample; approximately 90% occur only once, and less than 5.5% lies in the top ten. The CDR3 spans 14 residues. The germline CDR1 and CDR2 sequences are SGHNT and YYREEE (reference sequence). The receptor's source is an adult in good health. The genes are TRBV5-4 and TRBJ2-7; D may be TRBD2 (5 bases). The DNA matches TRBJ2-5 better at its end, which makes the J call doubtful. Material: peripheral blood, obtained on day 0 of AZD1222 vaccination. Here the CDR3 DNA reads TGTGCCAGCAGCTTAGACCCAGCGGAAGAGACCCAGTACTTC. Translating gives CASSLDPAEETQYF.